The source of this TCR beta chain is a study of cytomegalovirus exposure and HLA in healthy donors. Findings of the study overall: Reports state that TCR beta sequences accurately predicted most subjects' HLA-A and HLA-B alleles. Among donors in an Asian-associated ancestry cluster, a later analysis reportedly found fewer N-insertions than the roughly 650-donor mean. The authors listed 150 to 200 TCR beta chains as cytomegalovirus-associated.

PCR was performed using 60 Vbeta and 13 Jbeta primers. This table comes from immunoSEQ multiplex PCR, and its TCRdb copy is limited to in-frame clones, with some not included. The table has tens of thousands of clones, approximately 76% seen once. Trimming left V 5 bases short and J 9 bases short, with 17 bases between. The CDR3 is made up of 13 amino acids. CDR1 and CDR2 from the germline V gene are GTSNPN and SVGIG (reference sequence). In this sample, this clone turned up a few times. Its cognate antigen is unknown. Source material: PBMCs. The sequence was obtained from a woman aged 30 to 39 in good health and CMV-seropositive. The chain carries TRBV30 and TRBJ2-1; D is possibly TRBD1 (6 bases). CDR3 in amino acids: CAWGGFWGSEQFF. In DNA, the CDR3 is TGTGCCTGGGGGGGCTTTTGGGGTAGTGAGCAGTTCTTC.